The present T cell receptor beta chain was sequenced within a study of blood T cell repertoires in COVID-19. Overall study: Collection of acute and convalescent COVID-19 samples took place in the United States, Italy and Spain. Sample material is recorded as cDNA or gDNA derived from T cells, B-cell-depleted T cells, or PBMCs.

This clone has a handful of counts. As processed by the authors: For nucleated cells, counts were estimated from reference gene primer amplification. Repertoires were generated with immunoSEQ multiplex PCR, while TCRdb's copy carries only in-frame clones and drops some. That table supplies the V and J calls and clone size; D and trimming were determined from the DNA. The data contain 150,000 to 200,000 clones, around nine tenths of them singletons. CDR1 and CDR2 from the germline V gene are KGHSH and LQKENI. The V end lost 2 bases, the J end lost 4 bases, and 18 bases lay between the germline ends. The CDR3 extends over 16 amino acids.

The sequenced material came from peripheral blood. The rearrangement links TRBV18 to TRBJ2-7; a weak D match, TRBD1 (6 bases). The TCR sequence derives from a man aged 60 to 69 with active or convalescent COVID-19. The CDR3 DNA follows: TGTGCCAGCTCACCAACTAAACAGGGAGTTGTTTACGAGCAGTACTTC. Translation gives CASSPTKQGVVYEQYF.